Listed here are 15 T cell receptor beta chains from one sample, sequenced in a study of T cell responses to AZD1222 COVID-19 vaccine. Clones were sequenced by immunoSEQ multiplex PCR, and TCRdb holds only the in-frame ones, with some missing. Of about 69,000 clones listed, roughly 83% are singletons. The material sequenced was peripheral blood, taken 28 days after the second AZD1222 dose. The source of these receptors is an adult who received the AZD1222 COVID-19 vaccine.

This chain uses TRBV5-1 with TRBJ1-1, with D uncertain. The germline V gene encodes CDR1 SGHRS and CDR2 YFSETQ. The CDR3 length is 14 residues. V dropped 2 bases and J dropped 1 base, with 9 bases sitting between them. CDR3 bases: TGCGCCAGCAGCTTAGTTTACGGGAACACTGAAGCTTTCTTT. Translated, it gives CASSLVYGNTEAFF.

The sample holds a few counts of this clone. The chain recombines TRBV20-1 with TRBJ1-1; 9 nucleotides match TRBD1. V gave up 5 bases and J gave up 12 bases; unmatched junction bases: 4. Germline V gene sequence: CDR1 DFQATT, CDR2 SNEGSKA (reference sequence). The CDR3 length is 10 residues. The CDR3 DNA sequence: TGCAGTGCTGCCGGGACAGGGTCTTTCTTT. This encodes CSAAGTGSFF.

This clone was detected only once. The chain has TRBV5-1 and TRBJ1-2; TRBD1 is a possible D gene (5 bases). This CDR3 has 17 amino acids. Trimming removed 4 bases from V and 5 bases from J, with 24 bases in between. Germline CDR1 is SGHRS and CDR2 is YFSETQ. The CDR3 DNA reads as TGCGCCAGCAGCCCCCTGGCGACGGGGGGGAACCAATATGGCTACACCTTC. This translates into CASSPLATGGNQYGYTF.

This sequence joins TRBV27 and TRBJ1-2; D is unresolved. CDR1 is MNHEY, CDR2 SMNVEV, per germline (reference sequence). The CDR3 is made up of 13 amino acids. Between the trimmed V and J ends, which lost 5 bases and 5 bases, there was a span of 12 bases. The CDR3 DNA sequence: TGTGCCAGCAGTCCTACCATAGGGTATGGCTACACCTTC. Amino acids: CASSPTIGYGYTF.

This chain links TRBV20-1 with TRBJ1-1; D is possibly TRBD1 (6 bases). This CDR3 spans 13 amino acids. The germline CDR1 and CDR2 sequences are DFQATT and SNEGSKA (reference sequence). V lost 3 bases, J lost 3 bases, and 11 bases lay in between. CDR3 coding DNA: TGCAGTGCTAGTAGGGGGGGTGACACTGAAGCTTTCTTT. Protein sequence: CSASRGGDTEAFF.

The chain recombines TRBV13 with TRBJ1-1; possibly TRBD1 for D (5 bases). Germline CDR1 and CDR2: PRHDT and FYEKMQ (reference sequence). Deletions cut 2 bases from V and 11 bases from J, with 18 bases between. The CDR3 has 14 residues. The CDR3 protein is CASSLIVGYRKAFF. The CDR3 DNA reads TGTGCCAGCAGCTTAATTGTGGGGTACAGGAAGGCTTTCTTT.

The J gene is TRBJ2-7, the V gene TRBV10-3; D may be TRBD2 (6 bases). CDR3 length: 15 residues. The V gene lost 2 bases and the J gene lost 5 bases, with 16 bases spanning the gap. Germline-derived CDR1 and CDR2 are ENHRY and SYGVKD. CDR3 coding DNA: TGTGCCATCAGTGAGCCTGGTAAGGGAGGAAACGAGCAGTACTTC. Its translation is CAISEPGKGGNEQYF.

The chain combines TRBV18 with TRBJ1-1, with D unresolved. Germline CDR1 KGHSH, CDR2 LQKENI. The CDR3 is made up of 13 amino acids. The V and J ends lost 6 bases and 4 bases respectively, with 12 bases between them. In nucleotides, the CDR3 is TGTGCCAGCTCGCTAGAGATGGGCACTGAAGCTTTCTTT. This sequence encodes CASSLEMGTEAFF.

The rearrangement links TRBV2 to TRBJ2-5; 8 nucleotides line up with TRBD1. J gave up 0 bases and V 9 bases, and 3 bases lay outside the gene matches. CDR1 SNHLY and CDR2 FYNNEI come from the germline V gene. The CDR3 extends over 13 amino acids. The chain's CDR3 is CARRQGNQETQYF. The DNA of the CDR3 is TGTGCCAGGCGACAGGGGAACCAAGAGACCCAGTACTTC.

The V call is TRBV6-6, the J call TRBJ2-7, with D possibly TRBD1 on 6 matching bases. Per the germline V gene, CDR1 is MNHNY and CDR2 is SVGAGI (reference sequence). V was trimmed by 5 bases and J by 2 bases, leaving 22 bases between them. CDR3 length: 17 amino acids. For the CDR3, the DNA is TGTGCCAGCAGTCCACGAGGCCCCAGGGCAGGGGCCTACGAGCAGTACTTC. Its protein is CASSPRGPRAGAYEQYF.

The chain couples TRBV7-8 to TRBJ2-2; 8 positions agree with TRBD2. Germline values: CDR1 SGHVS, CDR2 FQNEAQ. CDR3 size: 19 residues. The trim removed 2 bases at V and 5 bases at J, leaving 16 bases unmatched. CDR3 bases: TGTGCCAGCAGCTTAATTCTTCCGGGGGGGAGTCGTCGGACCGGGGAGCTGTTTTTT. Its protein product is CASSLILPGGSRRTGELFF.

This chain links TRBV5-1 with TRBJ1-1; D remains unclear. Trimming took off 0 bases at V and 1 base at J, with 10 bases between the two ends. The CDR3 is 15 residues long. Germline V gene data show CDR1 as SGHRS and CDR2 as YFSETQ. CDR3 coding DNA: TGCGCCAGCAGCTTGGTCGGGGTTGGGAACACTGAAGCTTTCTTT. Encoded protein: CASSLVGVGNTEAFF.

The chain combines TRBV28 with TRBJ1-2; 9 nucleotides match TRBD1. After removal of 6 bases from V and 7 bases from J, the junction contained 6 bases not matched to a gene. Germline CDR1 reads MDHEN; CDR2 reads SYDVKM. The CDR3 length is 13 residues. CDR3 in DNA: TGTGCCAGCAGCCTTTCGGACAGGGGTGGCTACACCTTC. Residues: CASSLSDRGGYTF.

The CDR3 sequence: CASSHPLGVYYGYTF. The CDR3 DNA reads TGTGCCAGCAGCCACCCCTTGGGGGTCTACTATGGCTACACCTTC. The V gene is TRBV7-2, the J gene TRBJ1-2; tentatively, D is TRBD1 (5 bases). The V and J ends lost 5 bases and 3 bases respectively, with 16 bases between them. The CDR3 length is 15 residues. CDR1 is SGHTA and CDR2 is FQGNSA in the germline V gene.

V usage is TRBV30 and J usage is TRBJ1-2, with 7 bases identical to TRBD1. CDR3 size: 12 residues. Trimming at V came to 2 bases and at J to 8 bases, leaving 5 bases not matched to a gene. Germline CDR1 GTSNPN, CDR2 SVGIG (reference sequence). CDR3 bases: TGTGCCTGGAGTTTGGGACAGTGGGGCTACACCTTC. This gives the protein CAWSLGQWGYTF.